The entry below gives a single TCR beta chain sequence along with its context. This clonotype was picked up many times. Its target antigen remains unknown. No base quality values were provided; no much bigger clone lies one nucleotide off. This specimen comes from a study of neurological immune-mediated disorders (dated by TCRdb to about 2019). A note on the overall study: Among the roughly 35 multiple sclerosis patients, roughly 31 had relapsing-remitting MS and 3 had secondary progressive MS. The cohort included 60 to 70 subjects: some 15 with HAM/TSP, about 34 with multiple sclerosis, and some 20 healthy controls. The study compared peripheral blood TCR-beta repertoires of HTLV-I-associated myelopathy (HAM/TSP) patients, multiple sclerosis patients and healthy controls using UMI-based sequencing. The approximately 110 TCR-beta libraries included longitudinal samples, technical triplicates and paired sorted CD4+ and CD8+ T-cell subsets alongside PBMC samples.

From a lookup of the germline V gene, CDR1 and CDR2 are MDHEN and SYDVKM. V and J lose 2 bases and 0 bases, and a span of 8 bases separates them. The CDR3 contains 14 residues, cysteine and phenylalanine counted. CDR3 DNA only is kept here, 42 bases in frame from base 1. The research as a whole found: TCR clonal expansion was greatest in HAM/TSP patients and smallest in MS patients, who ranked below even healthy controls. No association of the MS cluster with clinical or MRI features was observed, and the need for larger cohorts was stated by the authors. In phylogenetic analysis, the repertoires of 18 of 34 MS patients grouped into a cluster of related CDR3 sequences, which suggests a possible signature at the repertoire level. No identical CDR3 amino acid sequences were found to be shared among expanded clones across subjects, suggesting that TCR-beta repertoires were private in all groups.

cDNA was synthesized by template-switch 5'RACE using a primer with a 10-nucleotide random unique molecular identifier that tagged each TCR transcript. Every sequencing run yielded over 170 million TCR-beta sequences covering 15-18 subjects. The RNeasy kit was used for extraction of total RNA. The KAPA Real-time Library Amplification kit was used to amplify TCR-beta VDJ regions with primers for the TCR constant region and the 5'RACE anchor. A first PCR added sample indexes and Illumina adaptors, and a second PCR then raised library yield. The roughly 650 bp TCR product was size-selected on a 2% E-gel SizeSelection system after Ampure bead purification. Before pooling, library quality was assessed on a Bioanalyzer, concentration was determined with Qubit, and library quantification was performed with the Kapa Library Quantification kit. Libraries were sequenced paired-end 2 x 150 bp on an Illumina HiSeq 2500. To increase sequence diversity, 25-30% phiX was spiked into each library pool. The paper's processing steps were these. Quality-filtered reads were processed with the UMI-based MiGEC pipeline, and over 85% of raw TCR sequences were removed by the MiGEC pipeline during error correction. IMGT germline references were used for alignment of VDJ genes, and clonotypes were defined by a unique CDR3 amino acid sequence together with V-J genes. VDJtools evaluated clonal expansion, Shannon diversity and CDR3 relatedness (CalcPairwiseDistances, ClusterSamples); CLCbio workbench built phylogenetic trees. Clones with at least 8 unique UMIs were defined as expanded, with this threshold being based on coefficient-of-variation modelling across technical triplicates. In TCRdb, the public reads were trimmed at Q25 with fastp and aligned with MiXCR, with productive beta chains retained. One record per CDR3 amino acid sequence lists the most common genes and DNA. TCRdb assigned the V and J calls; the authors' analysis was not used. The sample yields approximately 59,000 distinct CDR3 sequences; about 5% were counted once. About 5.3% of the sample comes from the top ten.

For unsorted PBMC libraries, 2 million PBMCs were used after storage in RNAlater at -80 degrees C until RNA extraction. The multiple sclerosis patients were enrolled in a US clinical protocol that used magnetic resonance imaging to evaluate disease progression. Peripheral blood was subjected to Ficoll-Hypaque density gradient centrifugation to isolate PBMCs, which were then cryopreserved in liquid nitrogen. The rearranged chain carries TRBV28 and TRBJ2-7; too little of a D gene remains to name it. This sequence was found in a human donor with multiple sclerosis. The donor label of this sample is uncertain. Sequencing was performed on PBMCs. The sequenced DNA: TGTGCCAGCAGTTTAGGGCAGCACTCCTACGAGCAGTACTTC. This translates into CASSLGQHSYEQYF. Reference TRBV28 and TRBJ2-7 genes cover what lies past the CDR3, so the full variable domain is DVKVTQSSRYLVKRTGEKVFLECVQDMDHENMFWYRQDPGLGLRLIYFSYDVKMKEKGDIPEGYSVSREKKERFSLILESASTNQTSMYLCASSLGQHSYEQYFGPGTRLTVT.